One and the same sample provided the 6 T cell receptor beta chains below, sequenced in a study of T-cell memory formation after mild COVID-19. TCRdb called the 5' RACE reads again in MiXCR, with one record for every CDR3 protein. This sample has more than 450,000 distinct CDR3 sequences, with around 17% found just once. Sequenced input: PBMCs or a T cell subset sorted from them (not recorded which). The receptors were gathered from an adult woman who had mild COVID-19 (a few samples of this study predate the infection). Cell type and time point are not known.

This clonotype has more than one count but fewer than ten. The chain links TRBV20-1 to TRBJ2-7; D may be TRBD2 (6 bases). CDR1 is DFQATT, CDR2 SNEGSKA, per germline (reference sequence). Trimming took 4 bases from V and 4 from J, leaving 14 bases between them. This CDR3 has 13 amino acids. Written as DNA, the CDR3 is TGCAGTGCTACCTGGGACTCAGCGTACGAGCAGTACTTC. Its translation is CSATWDSAYEQYF.

This clonotype was counted only a few times. The chain uses TRBV14 and TRBJ2-1, with D possibly being TRBD2 (5 bases). Germline CDR1 SGHDN, CDR2 FVKESK. The CDR3 covers 16 residues. With 0 bases removed from V and 7 bases from J, the gap between germline ends came to 16 bases. This CDR3 is CASSQDELVWRNEQFF. The CDR3, as DNA: TGTGCCAGCAGCCAAGATGAGCTAGTATGGAGGAATGAGCAGTTCTTC.

This clonotype came up many times. The chain carries TRBV4-3 and TRBJ2-1, with TRBD1 matching 7 bases. The CDR3 consists of 15 residues. CDR1 LGHNA and CDR2 YSLEER come from the germline V gene. Trimming cost V 1 base and J 0 bases; bases outside gene matches: 0. CDR3 bases: TGCGCCAGCAGCCAAGCAGGGGGCTCCTACAATGAGCAGTTCTTC. This sequence encodes CASSQAGGSYNEQFF.

The chain uses TRBV6-5 and TRBJ1-2, with D unresolved. This CDR3 has 13 residues. CDR1 MNHEY and CDR2 SVGAGI come from the germline V gene. V gave up 2 bases and J gave up 7 bases, with 11 bases separating them. This CDR3 reads CASSYGGFSGYTF. CDR3 nucleotides: TGTGCCAGCAGTTACGGAGGGTTCAGTGGCTACACCTTC.

This clonotype occurred many times. This sequence joins TRBV20-1 and TRBJ2-5; TRBD2 aligns across 8 bases. V was clipped by 6 bases and J by 4 bases; unmatched bases: 7. The germline V gene encodes CDR1 DFQATT and CDR2 SNEGSKA (reference sequence). The CDR3 totals 13 residues. The CDR3 region has the DNA TGCAGTGCCCAGCGGGAGAGCAGAGAGACCCAGTACTTC. Amino acid sequence: CSAQRESRETQYF.

The gene calls are TRBV5-5 and TRBJ2-7, with a tentative D call TRBD1 (5 bases). V was shortened by 3 bases and J by 2 bases, with 12 bases between the two germline ends. The CDR3 spans 14 residues. Germline values: CDR1 SGHKS, CDR2 YYEKEE (reference sequence). The CDR3 sequence: CASSWGRATYEQYF. For the CDR3, the DNA is TGTGCCAGCAGCTGGGGCAGGGCCACCTACGAGCAGTACTTC.